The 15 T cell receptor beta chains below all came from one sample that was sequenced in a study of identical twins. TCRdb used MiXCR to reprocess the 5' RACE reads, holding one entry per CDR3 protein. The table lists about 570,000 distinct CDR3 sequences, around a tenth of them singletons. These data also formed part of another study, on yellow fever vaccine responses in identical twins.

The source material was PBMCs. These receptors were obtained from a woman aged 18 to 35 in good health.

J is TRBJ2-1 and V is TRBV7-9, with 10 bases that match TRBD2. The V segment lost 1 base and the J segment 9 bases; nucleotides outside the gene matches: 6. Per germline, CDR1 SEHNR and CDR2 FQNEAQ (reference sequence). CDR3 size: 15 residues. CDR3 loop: CASSLGPLAGVEQFF. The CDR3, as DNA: TGTGCCAGCAGCTTAGGACCGCTAGCGGGGGTTGAGCAGTTCTTC.

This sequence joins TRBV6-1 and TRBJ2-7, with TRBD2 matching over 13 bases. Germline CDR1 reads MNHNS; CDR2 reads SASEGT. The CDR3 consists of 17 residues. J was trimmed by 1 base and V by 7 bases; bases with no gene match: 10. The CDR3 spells CASNQGLAGPLSYEQYF. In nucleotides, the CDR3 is TGTGCCAGCAACCAGGGACTAGCGGGACCACTATCCTACGAGCAGTACTTC.

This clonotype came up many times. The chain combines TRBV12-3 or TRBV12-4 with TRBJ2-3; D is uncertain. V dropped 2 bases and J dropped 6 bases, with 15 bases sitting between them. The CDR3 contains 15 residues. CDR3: CASSLSRALSDTQYF. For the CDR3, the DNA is TGTGCCAGCAGTTTAAGCAGAGCTTTATCGGATACGCAGTATTTT.

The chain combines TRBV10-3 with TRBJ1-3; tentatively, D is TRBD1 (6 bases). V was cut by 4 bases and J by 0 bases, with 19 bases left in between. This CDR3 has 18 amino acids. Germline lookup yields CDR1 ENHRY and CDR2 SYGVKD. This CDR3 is CAISAPWGGGSSGNTIYF. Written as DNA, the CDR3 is TGTGCCATCAGTGCTCCCTGGGGTGGGGGCAGCTCTGGAAACACCATATATTTT.

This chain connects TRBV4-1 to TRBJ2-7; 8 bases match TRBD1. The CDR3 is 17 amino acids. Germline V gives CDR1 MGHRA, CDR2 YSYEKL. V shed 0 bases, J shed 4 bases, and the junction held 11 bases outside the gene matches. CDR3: CASSQEAETGVSYEQYF. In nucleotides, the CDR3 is TGCGCCAGCAGCCAAGAGGCCGAGACAGGGGTATCTTACGAGCAGTACTTC.

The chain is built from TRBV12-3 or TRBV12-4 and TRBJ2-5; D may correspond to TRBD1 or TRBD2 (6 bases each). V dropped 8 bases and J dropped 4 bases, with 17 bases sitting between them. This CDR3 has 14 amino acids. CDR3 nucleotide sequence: TGTGCCAGCTCCTCAAGCCGGGGGCTAGAGACCCAGTACTTC. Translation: CASSSSRGLETQYF.

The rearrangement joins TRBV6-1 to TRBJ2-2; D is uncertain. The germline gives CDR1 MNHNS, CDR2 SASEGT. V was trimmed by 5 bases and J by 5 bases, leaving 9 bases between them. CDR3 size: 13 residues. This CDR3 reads CASSTTRTGELFF. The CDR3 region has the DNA TGTGCCAGCAGTACAACAAGAACCGGGGAGCTGTTTTTT.

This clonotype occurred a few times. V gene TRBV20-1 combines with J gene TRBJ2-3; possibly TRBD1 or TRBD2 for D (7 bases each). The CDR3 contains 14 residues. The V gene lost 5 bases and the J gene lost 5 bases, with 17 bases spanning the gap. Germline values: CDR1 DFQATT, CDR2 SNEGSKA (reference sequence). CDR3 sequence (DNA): TGCAGTGCTGACAGGGCGGGGGCGGGAGATACGCAGTATTTT. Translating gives CSADRAGAGDTQYF.

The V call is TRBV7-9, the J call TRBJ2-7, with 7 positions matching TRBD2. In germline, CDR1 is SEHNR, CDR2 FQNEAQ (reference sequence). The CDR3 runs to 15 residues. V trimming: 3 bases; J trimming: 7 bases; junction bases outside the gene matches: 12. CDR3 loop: CASSFSNAGVGEQYF. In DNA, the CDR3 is TGTGCCAGCAGCTTTAGTAATGCGGGGGTAGGGGAGCAGTACTTC.

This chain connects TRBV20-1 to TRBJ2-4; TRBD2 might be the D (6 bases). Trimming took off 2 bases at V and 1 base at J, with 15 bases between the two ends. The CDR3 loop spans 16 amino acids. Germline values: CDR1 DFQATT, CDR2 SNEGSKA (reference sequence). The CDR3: CSARTPSVGAKNIQYF. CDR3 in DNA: TGCAGTGCTAGAACACCTAGCGTGGGGGCCAAAAACATTCAGTACTTC.

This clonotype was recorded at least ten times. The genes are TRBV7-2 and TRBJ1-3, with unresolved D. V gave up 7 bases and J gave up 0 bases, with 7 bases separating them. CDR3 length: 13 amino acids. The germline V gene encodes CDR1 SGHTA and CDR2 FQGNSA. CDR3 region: CASTRSSGNTIYF. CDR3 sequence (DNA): TGTGCCAGCACCCGATCCTCTGGAAACACCATATATTTT.

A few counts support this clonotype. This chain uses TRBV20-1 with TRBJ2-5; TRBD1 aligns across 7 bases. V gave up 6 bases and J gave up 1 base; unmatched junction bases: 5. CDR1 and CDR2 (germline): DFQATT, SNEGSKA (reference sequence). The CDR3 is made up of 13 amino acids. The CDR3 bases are TGCAGTGCCCAGGGACAGTCCCAAGAGACCCAGTACTTC. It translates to CSAQGQSQETQYF.

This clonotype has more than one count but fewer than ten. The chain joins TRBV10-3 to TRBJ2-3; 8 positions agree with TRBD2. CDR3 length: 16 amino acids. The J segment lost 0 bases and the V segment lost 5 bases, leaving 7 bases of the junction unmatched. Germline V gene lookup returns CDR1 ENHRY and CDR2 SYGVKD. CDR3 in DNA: TGTGCCATCAGTAAGGGACTAGGGACTAGCACAGATACGCAGTATTTT. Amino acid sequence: CAISKGLGTSTDTQYF.

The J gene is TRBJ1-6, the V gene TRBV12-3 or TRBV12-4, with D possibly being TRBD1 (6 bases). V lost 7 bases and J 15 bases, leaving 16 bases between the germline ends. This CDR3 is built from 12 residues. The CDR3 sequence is CASTLAAGVLHF. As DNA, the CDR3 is TGTGCCAGCACCCTGGCCGCAGGGGTCCTCCACTTT.

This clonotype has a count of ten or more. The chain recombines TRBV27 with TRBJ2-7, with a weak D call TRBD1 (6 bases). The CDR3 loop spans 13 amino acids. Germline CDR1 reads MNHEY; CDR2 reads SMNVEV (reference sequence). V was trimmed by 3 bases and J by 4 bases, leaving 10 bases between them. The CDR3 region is CASSFRGSYEQYF. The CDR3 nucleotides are TGTGCCAGCAGTTTCAGGGGAAGTTACGAGCAGTACTTC.